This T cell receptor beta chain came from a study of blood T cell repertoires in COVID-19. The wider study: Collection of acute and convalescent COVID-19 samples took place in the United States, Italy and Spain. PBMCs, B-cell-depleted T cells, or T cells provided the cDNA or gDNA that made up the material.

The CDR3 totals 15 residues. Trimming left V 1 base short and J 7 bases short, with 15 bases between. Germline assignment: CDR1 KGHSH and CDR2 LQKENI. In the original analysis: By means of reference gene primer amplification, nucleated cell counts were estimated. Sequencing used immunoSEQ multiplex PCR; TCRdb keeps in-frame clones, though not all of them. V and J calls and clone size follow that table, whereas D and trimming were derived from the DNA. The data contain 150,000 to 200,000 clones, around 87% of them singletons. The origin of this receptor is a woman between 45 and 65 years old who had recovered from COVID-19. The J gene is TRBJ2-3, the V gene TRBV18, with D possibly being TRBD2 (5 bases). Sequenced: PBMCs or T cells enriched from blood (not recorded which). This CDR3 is CASSPQEVRSNTQYF. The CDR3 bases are TGTGCCAGCTCACCACAGGAGGTGCGGTCTAATACGCAGTATTTT.